A single sample is the source of the 15 T cell receptor beta chains below, sequenced in a study of blood T cell repertoires in COVID-19. Some clones are missing from TCRdb's copy, which holds only in-frame ones; the method was immunoSEQ multiplex PCR. The sample records some 150,000 clones, approximately 80% being singletons. The sequenced material came from peripheral blood. These receptors originate from a woman aged 60-75 years with active or convalescent COVID-19.

As to this clone: The sample contains more than one DNA sequence encoding this CDR3. This sequence joins TRBV9 and TRBJ2-3; D is unresolved. V was clipped by 0 bases and J by 2 bases, with 10 bases between them. This CDR3 contains 15 residues. Germline assignment: CDR1 SGDLS and CDR2 YYNGEE. Written as DNA, the CDR3 is TGTGCCAGCAGCGTAGGCCTAGAACTCACAGATACGCAGTATTTT. Translating it yields CASSVGLELTDTQYF.

The gene calls are TRBV11-2 and TRBJ1-4, with TRBD1 matching 9 bases. The trim removed 5 bases at V and 15 bases at J, leaving 13 bases unmatched. The CDR3 sequence is 14 residues long. Germline CDR1 is SGHAT and CDR2 is FQNNGV. Here the CDR3 DNA reads TGTGCCAGCAGCAGTGGAGGACAGGGGAGTTCAGTGTTTTTT. It encodes CASSSGGQGSSVFF.

The rearrangement links TRBV19 to TRBJ1-3; D may be TRBD1 (6 bases). Looked up from germline, CDR1 is LNHDA and CDR2 is SQIVND (reference sequence). V lost 7 bases to trimming and J lost 0 bases, with 10 bases between them. The length of the CDR3 is 14 residues. The CDR3 region has the DNA TGTGCCAGTACCGGACAGCTCTCTGGAAACACCATATATTTT. It translates to CASTGQLSGNTIYF.

This sequence joins TRBV25-1 and TRBJ1-3, with D uncertain. The V end was cut by 6 bases, the J end by 0 bases, with 12 bases between. This CDR3 has 15 residues. Germline V gene data show CDR1 as MGHDK and CDR2 as SYGVNS. The DNA of the CDR3 is TGTGCCAGCAGCGACGCTACAGTCTCTGGAAACACCATATATTTT. Translating gives CASSDATVSGNTIYF. The whole variable domain, filled in from reference TRBV25-1 and TRBJ1-3, reads EADIYQTPRYLVIGTGKKITLECSQTMGHDKMYWYQQDPGMELHLIHYSYGVNSTEKGDLSSESTVSRIRTEHFPLTLESARPSHTSQYLCASSDATVSGNTIYFGEGSWLTVV.

As concerns this clone: The same CDR3 can be traced to other DNA sequences in this sample. The J gene is TRBJ1-2, the V gene TRBV5-1; unclear D gene. V shed 0 bases and J shed 3 bases, with 12 bases lying between them. This CDR3 has 15 residues. The V gene's germline CDR1 is SGHRS and CDR2 YFSETQ. The CDR3 DNA is TGCGCCAGCAGCTTGGAAGCGGGCTTCTACTATGGCTACACCTTC. Encoded protein: CASSLEAGFYYGYTF.

The J gene is TRBJ2-3, the V gene TRBV4-3; 8 bases match TRBD1. The CDR3 contains 16 residues. CDR1 and CDR2 (germline): LGHNA, YSLEER. Trimming at V came to 0 bases and at J to 4 bases, leaving 6 bases not matched to a gene. CDR3 in amino acids: CASSQDRDRFSDTQYF. CDR3 nucleotides: TGCGCCAGCAGCCAAGATCGGGACAGGTTCTCAGATACGCAGTATTTT.

This chain joins TRBV9 and TRBJ2-3, with 10 nucleotides matching TRBD1. The CDR3 has 15 amino acids. The ends lost 3 bases at V and 3 bases at J; junction bases unmatched: 4. CDR1 and CDR2 from the germline V gene are SGDLS and YYNGEE. For the CDR3, the DNA is TGTGCCAGCAGCGGGACAGGGGGAGGGACAGATACGCAGTATTTT. Translation: CASSGTGGGTDTQYF.

J is TRBJ1-2 and V is TRBV28, with D maybe TRBD1 (5 bases). The CDR3 runs 13 residues. Germline V gene sequence: CDR1 MDHEN, CDR2 SYDVKM. Trimming pared 2 bases from V and 7 bases from J, leaving 11 bases between. The CDR3 nucleotides read TGTGCCAGCAGTTTACCCTACGGGGGTGGCTACACCTTC. Translated: CASSLPYGGGYTF.

V usage is TRBV19 and J usage is TRBJ1-5; 12 bases agree with TRBD1. In germline, CDR1 is LNHDA, CDR2 SQIVND (reference sequence). The trim removed 5 bases at V and 7 bases at J, leaving 9 bases unmatched. This CDR3 region has 16 residues. This CDR3 is CASSEIPGQGAQPQHF. CDR3 coding DNA: TGTGCCAGTAGTGAAATACCGGGACAGGGGGCCCAGCCCCAGCATTTT.

This sequence joins TRBV5-1 and TRBJ2-3; TRBD2 matches at 8 bases. Per the germline V gene, CDR1 is SGHRS and CDR2 is YFSETQ. The CDR3 sequence is 18 residues long. With V trimmed by 0 bases and J by 2 bases, 11 bases remained unmatched. CDR3 DNA: TGCGCCAGCAGCTTGGCGGGGGGGGCCAATTTCTACACAGATACGCAGTATTTT. It translates to CASSLAGGANFYTDTQYF.

The chain uses TRBV7-6 and TRBJ2-3; D is ambiguous. Trimming removed 5 bases from V and 10 bases from J, with 13 bases in between. Germline lookup yields CDR1 SGHVS and CDR2 FNYEAQ. The CDR3 length is 12 residues. As DNA, the CDR3 is TGTGCCAGCAGCAACATAGCCGGAGCGCAGTATTTT. Protein product: CASSNIAGAQYF.

As regards this clone: This same CDR3 is encoded by further DNA sequences in the sample. This chain links TRBV4-3 with TRBJ1-2, with D tentatively TRBD1 (5 bases). The CDR3 length is 14 residues. Deletions cut 0 bases from V and 4 bases from J, with 9 bases between. Germline V gives CDR1 LGHNA, CDR2 YSLEER. CDR3 sequence: CASSQDYGGYGYTF. Here the CDR3 DNA reads TGCGCCAGCAGCCAAGATTACGGGGGCTATGGCTACACCTTC.

This sequence joins TRBV7-9 and TRBJ1-2; maybe TRBD1 (5 bases). There are 16 residues in the CDR3. From germline, CDR1 is SEHNR and CDR2 FQNEAQ (reference sequence). V lost 4 bases to trimming and J lost 1 base, with 16 bases between them. The CDR3 DNA follows: TGTGCCAGCAGCTCGAGGGGAGGGGATATTAACTATGGCTACACCTTC. The encoded protein is CASSSRGGDINYGYTF. The complete variable domain, with remaining parts taken from reference TRBV7-9 and TRBJ1-2, reads DTGVSQNPRHKITKRGQNVTFRCDPISEHNRLYWYRQTLGQGPEFLTYFQNEAQLEKSRLLSDRFSAERPKGSFSTLEIQRTEQGDSAMYLCASSSRGGDINYGYTFGSGTRLTVV.

The chain carries TRBV11-2 and TRBJ1-1; D might be TRBD1 (5 bases). Per germline, CDR1 SGHAT and CDR2 FQNNGV. The V and J ends lost 5 bases and 11 bases respectively, with 18 bases between them. The CDR3 is made up of 13 amino acids. The DNA for the CDR3 is TGTGCCAGCAGCCCTAGCTGGGGGGGAATTGCTTTCTTT. Amino acids: CASSPSWGGIAFF.

This clone was observed a single time. The V call is TRBV6-4, the J call TRBJ2-1; D is possibly TRBD1 (8 bases). V was shortened by 10 bases and J by 5 bases, with 18 bases between the two germline ends. The CDR3 extends over 14 amino acids. Germline V gives CDR1 MRHNA, CDR2 SNTAGT. CDR3 sequence reads: CATKWTGRDNEQFF. The CDR3 DNA is TGTGCCACCAAATGGACAGGGAGGGACAATGAGCAGTTCTTC.